Each of the 10 T cell receptor beta chains below was sequenced from the same sample in a study of CD8 T cells in ankylosing spondylitis. One entry per CDR3 protein results from TCRdb running MiXCR on the 5' RACE reads. The data show 150,000 to 200,000 distinct CDR3 sequences, approximately 10% seen once. Sequencing was carried out using blood, either unsorted or a sorted T cell fraction (not recorded which). The receptors here all came from a male donor with ankylosing spondylitis or in good health (not recorded which).

The V and J genes are TRBV2 and TRBJ2-3; possible D gene TRBD2, 5 bases. The CDR3 is made up of 13 amino acids. Trimming left V 4 bases short and J 5 bases short, with 10 bases between. CDR1 is SNHLY and CDR2 is FYNNEI in the germline V gene. The CDR3 sequence: CASSVRGEDTQYF. The DNA for the CDR3 is TGTGCCAGCAGTGTCCGGGGAGAAGATACGCAGTATTTT.

About this clonotype: A much larger clone differs from this one at a single base, so this may be a read error. The conserved closing phenylalanine or tryptophan is absent in this CDR3, likely reflecting a read error. The chain is built from TRBV25-1 and TRBJ2-7, with D unresolved. The germline V gene has CDR1 MGHDK and CDR2 SYGVNS. V was cut by 7 bases and J by 3 bases, with 10 bases left in between. The CDR3 loop spans 12 amino acids. The CDR3 protein is CASMGFGYEQYS. In DNA, the CDR3 is TGTGCCAGCATGGGGTTCGGCTACGAGCAGTACTCC.

This rearrangement joins TRBV2 to TRBJ2-7, with D hard to call. V shed 8 bases and J shed 2 bases, with 16 bases lying between them. The V gene's germline CDR1 is SNHLY and CDR2 FYNNEI. This CDR3 comprises 14 residues. CDR3 bases: TGTGCCAGCGGACCGTTCGTTGGGCCCTACGAGCAGTACTTC. This translates into CASGPFVGPYEQYF.

This clonotype was observed many times. The CDR3 spells CASSEFTGQGNIQYF. Here the CDR3 DNA reads TGTGCCAGCAGTGAATTCACGGGACAGGGAAACATTCAGTACTTC. J is TRBJ2-4 and V is TRBV25-1, with 9 nucleotides matching TRBD1. The J segment lost 6 bases and the V segment lost 1 base, leaving 4 bases of the junction unmatched. Germline CDR1 MGHDK, CDR2 SYGVNS. CDR3 size: 15 residues.

This clonotype was seen at least ten times. This chain joins TRBV6-1 and TRBJ2-7, with TRBD1 matching over 8 bases. This CDR3 spans 14 amino acids. V dropped 6 bases and J dropped 3; count of bases not matched to a gene: 7. Germline V gene data show CDR1 as MNHNS and CDR2 as SASEGT. CDR3 DNA: TGTGCCAGCAGGGAACCGGGACAGGACTACGAGCAGTACTTC. Amino acids: CASREPGQDYEQYF.

This clonotype was seen repeatedly, ten times or more. The J gene is TRBJ2-1, the V gene TRBV3-1; D is unresolved. Germline CDR1 reads LGHDT; CDR2 reads YNNKEL (reference sequence). This CDR3 has 13 amino acids. V lost 10 bases to trimming and J lost 0 bases, with 10 bases between them. The CDR3 bases are TGTGCCACTTCCCTGGGCTCCTACAATGAGCAGTTCTTC. This gives the protein CATSLGSYNEQFF.

This clonotype was observed at least ten times. V gene TRBV7-6 combines with J gene TRBJ2-1; TRBD2 might be the D (6 bases). The V gene's germline CDR1 is SGHVS and CDR2 FNYEAQ. The CDR3 has 15 amino acids. Trimming took 5 bases from V and 9 from J, leaving 20 bases between them. The CDR3 region has the DNA TGTGCCAGCAGCCCCCAGGAGGGGTTGGGTATTGAGCAGTTCTTC. It translates to CASSPQEGLGIEQFF.

This clonotype was counted many times. This chain links TRBV29-1 with TRBJ2-2, with TRBD1 as a possible D gene (5 bases). From germline, CDR1 is SQVTM and CDR2 ANQGSEA. This CDR3 contains 14 residues. V lost 7 bases, J lost 3 bases, and 15 bases lay in between. CDR3 coding DNA: TGCAGCGCAATCAGGGTACGGGACACCGGGGAGCTGTTTTTT. Translating gives CSAIRVRDTGELFF.

This clonotype has at least ten counts. The V gene is TRBV6-5, the J gene TRBJ2-7, with D perhaps TRBD2 (6 bases). In germline, CDR1 is MNHEY, CDR2 SVGAGI. The CDR3 is made up of 16 amino acids. V dropped 2 bases and J dropped 4 bases, with 18 bases sitting between them. For the CDR3, the DNA is TGTGCCAGCAGTTACCCGCGGGACTCCGGGGGTTACGAGCAGTACTTC. Residues: CASSYPRDSGGYEQYF.

This clonotype was detected ten times or more. CDR3 loop: CASVVVPTGELFF. The CDR3 DNA sequence: TGTGCCAGCGTAGTCGTCCCCACCGGGGAGCTGTTTTTT. The chain carries TRBV6-1 and TRBJ2-2; D not certain. The CDR3 runs to 13 residues. The V gene lost 8 bases and the J gene lost 4 bases, with 11 bases spanning the gap. Germline CDR1 MNHNS, CDR2 SASEGT.